What follows describes a single TCR beta chain. This record comes from a study of blood T cell repertoires in COVID-19. Overall study: The analysed material was cDNA or gDNA that came from T cells, B-cell-depleted T cells, or PBMCs.

Assay: immunoSEQ multiplex PCR; the TCRdb copy retains only in-frame clones and omits some. This table holds fewer than 200,000 clones, roughly nine tenths found once. Trimming shortened V by 6 bases and J by 4 bases, and 12 bases separated the two germline ends. CDR3 length: 13 residues. Germline CDR1 SGHTA, CDR2 FQGNSA. This sequence was found in a man in his 70s with active or convalescent COVID-19. The V and J genes are TRBV7-2 and TRBJ1-2; a weak D match, TRBD1 (5 bases). Material: peripheral blood. CDR3 in amino acids: CASRPDSLYGYTF. As DNA, the CDR3 is TGTGCCAGCAGACCCGACAGCCTCTATGGCTACACCTTC.